These 30 T cell receptor beta chains share one sample of origin, sequenced in a study of blood T cell repertoires in COVID-19. The method was immunoSEQ multiplex PCR; TCRdb's version includes in-frame clones alone and lacks a portion of them. The repertoire includes some 110,000 clones, about 91% of them detected once, and approximately 5.6% sits in the top ten. Sequencing was performed on peripheral blood. The receptors stem from a human donor in a cohort sampled during active COVID-19.

The sample holds a few counts of this clone. The rearrangement uses TRBV27 and TRBJ2-7; a weak D match, TRBD2 (6 bases). V was trimmed by 3 bases and J by 3 bases, leaving 6 bases between them. The CDR3 totals 12 residues. Germline V gene sequence: CDR1 MNHEY, CDR2 SMNVEV (reference sequence). For the CDR3, the DNA is TGTGCCAGCAGTTTCGGGGGCTACGAGCAGTACTTC. Its translation is CASSFGGYEQYF.

The chain combines TRBV7-2 with TRBJ2-5; D might be TRBD1 (5 bases). The CDR3 totals 15 residues. Trimming shortened V by 5 bases and J by 1 base, and 14 bases separated the two germline ends. The V gene's germline CDR1 is SGHTA and CDR2 FQGNSA. The CDR3 here is CASSRTRQFQETQYF. CDR3 nucleotide sequence: TGTGCCAGCAGCCGGACCCGACAGTTCCAAGAGACCCAGTACTTC.

V usage is TRBV19 and J usage is TRBJ2-7, with 14 positions matching TRBD2. This CDR3 region has 17 residues. Losses at the gene ends were 5 bases for V and 1 base for J; bases not matched to a gene: 7. Per germline, CDR1 LNHDA and CDR2 SQIVND (reference sequence). CDR3 region: CASSLGTSGSRSYEQYF. As DNA, the CDR3 is TGTGCCAGTAGTCTAGGGACTAGCGGGAGTCGGTCCTACGAGCAGTACTTC. The whole variable domain, remainder taken from reference TRBV19 and TRBJ2-7, is DGGITQSPKYLFRKEGQNVTLSCEQNLNHDAMYWYRQDPGQGLRLIYYSQIVNDFQKGDIAEGYSVSREKKESFPLTVTSAQKNPTAFYLCASSLGTSGSRSYEQYFGPGTRLTVT.

This chain links TRBV2 with TRBJ2-1, with TRBD2 matching over 8 bases. The germline CDR1 and CDR2 sequences are SNHLY and FYNNEI. The CDR3 has 12 residues. CDR3 amino acids: CATTSVYNEQFF. In DNA form, the CDR3 reads TGTGCTACGACTAGCGTCTACAATGAGCAGTTCTTC.

This clone was counted a few times. The gene calls are TRBV2 and TRBJ1-6, with TRBD1 as a possible D gene (6 bases). Germline assignment: CDR1 SNHLY and CDR2 FYNNEI. The CDR3 consists of 14 residues. Trimming removed 5 bases at V and 8 bases at J, with 13 bases between. The CDR3 spells CASSTGEGDSPLHF. CDR3 sequence (DNA): TGTGCCAGCAGTACTGGGGAGGGGGATTCACCCCTCCACTTT.

This rearrangement joins TRBV3-1 (or the pseudogene TRBV3-2) to TRBJ2-1, with D possibly TRBD1 on 5 matching bases. This CDR3 is 15 amino acids long. Germline loops: CDR1 LGHDT, CDR2 YNNKEL (reference sequence). V was shortened by 7 bases and J by 5 bases, with 18 bases between the two germline ends. The CDR3 nucleotides read TGTGCCAGCATTCCCAGACCAGGGCCGGACAATGAGCAGTTCTTC. Protein sequence: CASIPRPGPDNEQFF.

V is TRBV5-1 and J is TRBJ2-5; D might be TRBD2 (5 bases). The V end was cut by 5 bases, the J end by 0 bases, with 5 bases between. The length of the CDR3 is 12 residues. Per the germline V gene, CDR1 is SGHRS and CDR2 is YFSETQ. CDR3 DNA: TGCGCCAGCAGGGGAGACCAAGAGACCCAGTACTTC. Amino acid sequence: CASRGDQETQYF.

V usage is TRBV18 and J usage is TRBJ2-1; TRBD1 aligns across 9 bases. The CDR3 has 18 amino acids. V gave up 6 bases and J gave up 4 bases; unmatched junction bases: 16. Per the germline V gene, CDR1 is KGHSH and CDR2 is LQKENI. The CDR3 loop reads CASSPKTVTGGGYNEQFF. The CDR3, as DNA: TGTGCCAGCTCCCCGAAGACAGTGACAGGGGGAGGTTACAATGAGCAGTTCTTC.

The chain combines TRBV28 with TRBJ1-1; 9 nucleotides line up with TRBD1. The CDR3 runs to 17 residues. Germline lookup yields CDR1 MDHEN and CDR2 SYDVKM. Losses at the gene ends were 5 bases for V and 12 bases for J; bases not matched to a gene: 22. Here the CDR3 reads CASSTSGTGRRLVGTFF. The CDR3 bases are TGTGCCAGCAGTACCTCCGGGACAGGGAGACGGTTGGTGGGGACTTTCTTT.

V is TRBV3-1 (or the pseudogene TRBV3-2) and J is TRBJ1-2; D uncertain. The V end lost 3 bases, the J end lost 6 bases, and 5 bases lay between the germline ends. The V gene's germline CDR1 is LGHDT and CDR2 YNNKEL (reference sequence). There are 11 residues in the CDR3. The CDR3 sequence is CASSQGDGYTF. The CDR3 nucleotides are TGTGCCAGCAGCCAGGGAGATGGCTACACCTTC.

The rearrangement uses TRBV7-2 and TRBJ2-7, with D maybe TRBD2 (5 bases). The V end lost 1 base, the J end lost 3 bases, and 25 bases lay between the germline ends. The germline V gene encodes CDR1 SGHTA and CDR2 FQGNSA. CDR3 size: 19 residues. The CDR3 DNA is TGTGCCAGCAGCTTAGAGGTGGGCGGAGGCCCGTCTCGCCTCTACGAGCAGTACTTC. Amino acid sequence: CASSLEVGGGPSRLYEQYF.

V and J are TRBV9 and TRBJ1-4, with D perhaps matching TRBD1 (5 bases). With 0 bases removed from V and 5 bases from J, the gap between germline ends came to 11 bases. This CDR3 spans 15 amino acids. Germline CDR1 reads SGDLS; CDR2 reads YYNGEE. The CDR3 coding sequence is TGTGCCAGCAGCGTAGAGGGGAAGGGGAATGAAAAACTGTTTTTT. Protein: CASSVEGKGNEKLFF. The full variable domain, in which reference TRBV9 and TRBJ1-4 provide the parts outside the CDR3, is DSGVTQTPKHLITATGQRVTLRCSPRSGDLSVYWYQQSLDQGLQFLIQYYNGEERAKGNILERFSAQQFPDLHSELNLSSLELGDSALYFCASSVEGKGNEKLFFGSGTQLSVL.

The chain joins TRBV28 to TRBJ2-2, with 11 bases aligning to TRBD2. The CDR3 contains 17 residues. V gave up 5 bases and J gave up 4 bases; unmatched junction bases: 9. In germline, CDR1 is MDHEN, CDR2 SYDVKM. CDR3 protein: CASSPHTSGRSTGELFF. As DNA, the CDR3 is TGTGCCAGCAGTCCCCACACTAGCGGGAGATCCACCGGGGAGCTGTTTTTT. The full variable domain, with the rest looked up from reference TRBV28 and TRBJ2-2, is DVKVTQSSRYLVKRTGEKVFLECVQDMDHENMFWYRQDPGLGLRLIYFSYDVKMKEKGDIPEGYSVSREKKERFSLILESASTNQTSMYLCASSPHTSGRSTGELFFGEGSRLTVL.

The gene calls are TRBV7-2 and TRBJ1-1, with 7 bases matching TRBD1. Germline V gene sequence: CDR1 SGHTA, CDR2 FQGNSA. V shed 1 base and J 5 bases; nucleotides not matched to a gene: 7. This CDR3 contains 15 residues. In nucleotides, the CDR3 is TGTGCCAGCAGCTTAGGAGGCAGGGGGGCTACTGAAGCTTTCTTT. Its translation is CASSLGGRGATEAFF.

This clone appeared once. V is TRBV24-1 and J is TRBJ2-3, with D possibly being TRBD2 (6 bases). The V end lost 6 bases, the J end lost 7 bases, and 19 bases lay between the germline ends. Looked up from germline, CDR1 is KGHDR and CDR2 is SFDVKD. The CDR3 extends over 15 amino acids. CDR3 nucleotide sequence: TGTGCCACCAGTCTGTCAGGGATAGGGAGGAATACGCAGTATTTT. Translating it yields CATSLSGIGRNTQYF.

The rearrangement uses TRBV7-9 and TRBJ2-1; tentative D call: TRBD1 (5 bases). CDR1 is SEHNR, CDR2 FQNEAQ, per germline (reference sequence). The CDR3 covers 16 residues. V gave up 5 bases and J gave up 3 bases, with 17 bases separating them. Here the CDR3 reads CASSQPGPLVYNEQFF. The DNA for the CDR3 is TGTGCCAGCAGCCAACCAGGGCCTTTAGTCTACAATGAGCAGTTCTTC.

The gene calls are TRBV30 and TRBJ2-1; TRBD2 is a possible D gene (6 bases). V lost 0 bases and J 11 bases, leaving 17 bases between the germline ends. CDR1 is GTSNPN, CDR2 SVGIG, per germline (reference sequence). CDR3 length equals 14 residues. CDR3 in DNA: TGTGCCTGGAGTGTACTGTCGGGGGTCACGAAGCAGTTCTTC. Encoded protein: CAWSVLSGVTKQFF. Full variable domain (rest looked up from reference TRBV30 and TRBJ2-1): SQTIHQWPATLVQPVGSPLSLECTVEGTSNPNLYWYRQAAGRGLQLLFYSVGIGQISSEVPQNLSASRPQDRQFILSSKKLLLSDSGFYLCAWSVLSGVTKQFFGPGTRLTVL.

The J gene is TRBJ2-1, the V gene TRBV2; D is uncertain. The germline V and J ends were trimmed by 7 bases and 2 bases, with 6 bases remaining between them. The CDR3 is made up of 12 amino acids. Germline V gives CDR1 SNHLY, CDR2 FYNNEI. CDR3 nucleotides: TGTGCCAGCAAGCTGGCCTACAATGAGCAGTTCTTC. It specifies CASKLAYNEQFF.

This clone showed up just once. This rearrangement joins TRBV6-5 to TRBJ2-7, with a possible D match to TRBD1 (5 bases). The V gene lost 1 base and the J gene lost 7 bases, with 11 bases spanning the gap. Germline V gives CDR1 MNHEY, CDR2 SVGAGI. The CDR3 totals 13 residues. CDR3 protein: CASSYFQGQEQYF. CDR3 DNA sequence: TGTGCCAGCAGTTACTTTCAGGGTCAGGAGCAGTACTTC.

The chain is built from TRBV5-1 and TRBJ2-1; TRBD2 aligns across 10 bases. From germline, CDR1 is SGHRS and CDR2 YFSETQ. V shed 2 bases and J 1 base; nucleotides not matched to a gene: 6. CDR3 length equals 17 residues. The DNA for the CDR3 is TGCGCCAGCAGCTTCCGATTAGCGGGGGGTTCCTACAATGAGCAGTTCTTC. Translated, it gives CASSFRLAGGSYNEQFF.

CDR3 coding DNA: TGCGCCAGCAGCCAAGGAGTAGAGAGGGGGAGCTACACCTTC. It is translated as CASSQGVERGSYTF. V gene TRBV4-3 combines with J gene TRBJ1-2; D is possibly TRBD1 (6 bases). The CDR3 consists of 14 residues. CDR1 LGHNA and CDR2 YSLEER come from the germline V gene. Trimming took 1 base from V and 9 from J, leaving 15 bases between them.

The CDR3 is CASSSLDSVGTEAFF. The CDR3 DNA is TGTGCCAGCAGTTCCCTCGACAGCGTGGGAACTGAAGCTTTCTTT. This chain joins TRBV27 and TRBJ1-1; the D gene is possibly TRBD1 (5 bases). Trimming removed 4 bases from V and 5 bases from J, with 17 bases in between. The CDR3 runs to 15 residues. CDR1 is MNHEY, CDR2 SMNVEV, per germline (reference sequence).

The chain carries TRBV6-5 and TRBJ1-1; D ambiguous. The CDR3 is 13 amino acids. V was pared by 7 bases and J by 4 bases, with 13 bases between. Germline-derived CDR1 and CDR2 are MNHEY and SVGAGI. CDR3 region: CASNPLRITEAFF. The CDR3 region has the DNA TGTGCCAGCAACCCCTTGCGGATCACTGAAGCTTTCTTT.

This chain joins TRBV27 and TRBJ2-7, with 7 bases aligning to TRBD1. The CDR3 is made up of 14 amino acids. CDR1 and CDR2 (germline): MNHEY, SMNVEV (reference sequence). J was trimmed by 4 bases and V by 2 bases; bases with no gene match: 5. CDR3 sequence reads: CASSLQGVGYEQYF. CDR3 DNA: TGTGCCAGCAGTTTACAGGGGGTAGGATACGAGCAGTACTTC.

V usage is TRBV27 and J usage is TRBJ1-1, with a weak D call TRBD1 (6 bases). Germline V gene data show CDR1 as MNHEY and CDR2 as SMNVEV (reference sequence). The CDR3 spans 13 residues. Trimming cost V 4 bases and J 3 bases, with 9 bases left between them. Here the CDR3 reads CASSWGQDTEAFF. The CDR3 DNA reads TGTGCCAGCAGTTGGGGGCAGGACACTGAAGCTTTCTTT.

The gene calls are TRBV3-1 (or the pseudogene TRBV3-2) and TRBJ2-7, with a weak D call TRBD2 (6 bases). V gave up 5 bases and J gave up 2 bases, with 13 bases separating them. This CDR3 contains 14 residues. Germline CDR1 is LGHDT and CDR2 is YNNKEL (reference sequence). CDR3 in DNA: TGTGCCAGCAGCGGAAGCGGGCGAGCCTACGAGCAGTACTTC. It yields the protein CASSGSGRAYEQYF.

The chain has TRBV15 and TRBJ2-1; tentatively, D is TRBD2 (6 bases). The ends were cut back, 1 base at V and 6 bases at J, with 10 bases in the middle. Germline V gives CDR1 LNHNV, CDR2 YYDKDF (reference sequence). This CDR3 is 14 amino acids long. The chain's CDR3 is CATSRGEVGNEQFF. The DNA for the CDR3 is TGTGCCACCAGCAGAGGGGAGGTAGGCAATGAGCAGTTCTTC.

As to this clone: This sample includes further DNA sequences coding for the same CDR3. V usage is TRBV6-2 or TRBV6-3 and J usage is TRBJ2-7; TRBD2 matches 9 bases. From germline, CDR1 is MNHEY and CDR2 SVGEGT. After removal of 0 bases from V and 4 bases from J, the junction contained 1 base not matched to a gene. The CDR3 contains 14 residues. The CDR3 here is CASSYSSGSYEQYF. For the CDR3, the DNA is TGTGCCAGCAGTTACTCTAGCGGGAGTTACGAGCAGTACTTC.

The genes are TRBV27 and TRBJ2-7; no definite D call. The germline V gene has CDR1 MNHEY and CDR2 SMNVEV (reference sequence). Deletions cut 2 bases from V and 0 bases from J, with 5 bases between. The CDR3 contains 13 residues. The chain's CDR3 is CASSLTVSYEQYF. In DNA form, the CDR3 reads TGTGCCAGCAGTTTAACAGTCTCCTACGAGCAGTACTTC.

The J gene is TRBJ2-3, the V gene TRBV19, with TRBD2 matching 8 bases. The CDR3 length is 15 residues. Germline V gene sequence: CDR1 LNHDA, CDR2 SQIVND (reference sequence). V lost 5 bases, J lost 4 bases, and 8 bases stayed unmatched. The CDR3 region is CASSVAGREPDTQYF. The CDR3 DNA follows: TGTGCCAGTAGTGTAGCGGGAAGGGAGCCAGATACGCAGTATTTT.